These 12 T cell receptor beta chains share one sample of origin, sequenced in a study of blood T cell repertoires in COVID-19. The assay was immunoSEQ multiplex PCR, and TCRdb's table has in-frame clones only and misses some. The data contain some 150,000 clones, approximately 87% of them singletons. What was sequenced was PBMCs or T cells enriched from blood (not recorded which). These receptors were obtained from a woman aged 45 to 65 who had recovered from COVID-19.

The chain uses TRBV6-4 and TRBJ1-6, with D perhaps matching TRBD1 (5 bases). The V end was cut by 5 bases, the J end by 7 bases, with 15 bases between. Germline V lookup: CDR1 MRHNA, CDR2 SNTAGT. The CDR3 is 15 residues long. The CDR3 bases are TGTGCCAGCAGTCCCCGGTTGGGGGGAAATTCACCCCTCCACTTT. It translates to CASSPRLGGNSPLHF.

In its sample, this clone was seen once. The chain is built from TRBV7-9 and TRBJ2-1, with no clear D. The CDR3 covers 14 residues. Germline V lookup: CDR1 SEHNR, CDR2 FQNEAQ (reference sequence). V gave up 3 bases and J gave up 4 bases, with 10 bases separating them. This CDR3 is CASSFNYRYNEQFF. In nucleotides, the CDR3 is TGTGCCAGCAGCTTTAATTACAGATACAATGAGCAGTTCTTC. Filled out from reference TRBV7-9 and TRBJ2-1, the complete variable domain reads DTGVSQNPRHKITKRGQNVTFRCDPISEHNRLYWYRQTLGQGPEFLTYFQNEAQLEKSRLLSDRFSAERPKGSFSTLEIQRTEQGDSAMYLCASSFNYRYNEQFFGPGTRLTVL.

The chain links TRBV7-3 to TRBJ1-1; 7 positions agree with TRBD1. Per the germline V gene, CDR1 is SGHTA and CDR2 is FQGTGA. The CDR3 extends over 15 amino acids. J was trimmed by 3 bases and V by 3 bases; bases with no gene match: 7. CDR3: CASSFSLTGDTEAFF. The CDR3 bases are TGTGCCAGCAGCTTCTCCCTTACAGGGGACACTGAAGCTTTCTTT.

DNA of the CDR3: TGTGCCAGCTCCACCCAAACCCAGGGCTATGGCTACACCTTC. This encodes CASSTQTQGYGYTF. The chain is built from TRBV11-3 and TRBJ1-2; D possibly corresponds to TRBD1 (5 bases). V dropped 8 bases and J dropped 4 bases, with 17 bases sitting between them. Germline V gene lookup returns CDR1 SGHNT and CDR2 YENEEA. The CDR3 totals 14 residues.

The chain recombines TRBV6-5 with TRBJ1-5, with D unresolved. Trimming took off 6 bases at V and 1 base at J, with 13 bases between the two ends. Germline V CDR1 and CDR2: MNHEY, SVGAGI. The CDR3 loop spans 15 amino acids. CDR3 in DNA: TGTGCCAGCAGGGTCTCTGGAGACAGCAATCAGCCCCAGCATTTT. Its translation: CASRVSGDSNQPQHF.

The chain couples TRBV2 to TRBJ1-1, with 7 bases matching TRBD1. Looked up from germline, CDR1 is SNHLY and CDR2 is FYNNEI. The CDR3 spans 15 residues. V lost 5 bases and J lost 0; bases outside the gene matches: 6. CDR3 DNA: TGTGCCAGCAGTAAAAGTGACAGGGTGAACACTGAAGCTTTCTTT. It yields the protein CASSKSDRVNTEAFF.

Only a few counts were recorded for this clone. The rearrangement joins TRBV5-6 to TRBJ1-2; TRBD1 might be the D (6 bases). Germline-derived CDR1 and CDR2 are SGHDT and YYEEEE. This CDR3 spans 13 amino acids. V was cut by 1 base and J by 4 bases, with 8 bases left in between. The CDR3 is CASSLQGTYGYTF. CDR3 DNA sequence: TGTGCCAGCAGCTTGCAGGGGACCTATGGCTACACCTTC.

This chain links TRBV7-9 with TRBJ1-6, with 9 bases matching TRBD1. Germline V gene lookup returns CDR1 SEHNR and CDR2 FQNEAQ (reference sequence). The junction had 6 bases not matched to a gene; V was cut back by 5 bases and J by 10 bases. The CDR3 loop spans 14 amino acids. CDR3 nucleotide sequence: TGTGCCAGCAGCACCGGGACAGGGATGTCACCCCTCCACTTT. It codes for CASSTGTGMSPLHF.

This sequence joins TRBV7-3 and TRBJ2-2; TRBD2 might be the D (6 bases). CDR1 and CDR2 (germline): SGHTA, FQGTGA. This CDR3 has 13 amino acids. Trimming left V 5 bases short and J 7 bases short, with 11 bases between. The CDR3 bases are TGTGCCAGCAGCCCGGACTACCTCGGGGAGCTGTTTTTT. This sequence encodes CASSPDYLGELFF.

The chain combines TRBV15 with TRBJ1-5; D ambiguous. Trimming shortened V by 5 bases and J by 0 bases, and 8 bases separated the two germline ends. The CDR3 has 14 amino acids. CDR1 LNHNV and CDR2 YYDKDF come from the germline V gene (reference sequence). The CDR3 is CATSLSRSNQPQHF. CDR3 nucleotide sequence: TGTGCCACCAGCCTCAGTCGTAGCAATCAGCCCCAGCATTTT.

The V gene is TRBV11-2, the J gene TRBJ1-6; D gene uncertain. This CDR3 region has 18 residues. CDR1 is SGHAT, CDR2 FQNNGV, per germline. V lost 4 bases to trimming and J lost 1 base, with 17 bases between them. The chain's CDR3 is CASSSSGKIGSYNSPLHF. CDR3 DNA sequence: TGTGCCAGCAGCTCGTCCGGGAAAATTGGGTCCTATAATTCACCCCTCCACTTT.

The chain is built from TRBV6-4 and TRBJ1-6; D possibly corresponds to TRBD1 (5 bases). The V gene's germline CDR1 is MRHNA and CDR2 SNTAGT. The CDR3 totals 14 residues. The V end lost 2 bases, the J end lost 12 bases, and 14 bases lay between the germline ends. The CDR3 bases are TGTGCCAGCAGTGACGAAGATGGGGCAGGACCCCTCCACTTT. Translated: CASSDEDGAGPLHF.